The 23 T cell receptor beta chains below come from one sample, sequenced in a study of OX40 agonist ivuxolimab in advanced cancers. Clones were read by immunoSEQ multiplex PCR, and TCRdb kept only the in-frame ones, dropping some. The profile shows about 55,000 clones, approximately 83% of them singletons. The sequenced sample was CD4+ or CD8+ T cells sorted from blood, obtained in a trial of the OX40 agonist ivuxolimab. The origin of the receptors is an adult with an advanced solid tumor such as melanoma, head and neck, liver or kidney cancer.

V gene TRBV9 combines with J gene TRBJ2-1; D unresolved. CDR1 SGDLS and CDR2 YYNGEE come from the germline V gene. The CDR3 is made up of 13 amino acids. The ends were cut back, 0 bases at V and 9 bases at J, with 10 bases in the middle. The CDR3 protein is CASSVAGPTEQFF. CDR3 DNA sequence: TGTGCCAGCAGCGTAGCTGGCCCCACTGAGCAGTTCTTC.

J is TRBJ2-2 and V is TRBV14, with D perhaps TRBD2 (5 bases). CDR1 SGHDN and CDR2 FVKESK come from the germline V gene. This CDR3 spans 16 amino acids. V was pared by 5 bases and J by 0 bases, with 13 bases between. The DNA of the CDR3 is TGTGCCAGCAGCACCCTAAGAGGGCCGAACACCGGGGAGCTGTTTTTT. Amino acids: CASSTLRGPNTGELFF.

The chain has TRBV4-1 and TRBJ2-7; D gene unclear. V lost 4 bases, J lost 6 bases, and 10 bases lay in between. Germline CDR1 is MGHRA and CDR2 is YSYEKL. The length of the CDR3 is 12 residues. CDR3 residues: CASSRLMGEQYF. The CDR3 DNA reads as TGCGCCAGCAGCCGCCTTATGGGCGAGCAGTACTTC.

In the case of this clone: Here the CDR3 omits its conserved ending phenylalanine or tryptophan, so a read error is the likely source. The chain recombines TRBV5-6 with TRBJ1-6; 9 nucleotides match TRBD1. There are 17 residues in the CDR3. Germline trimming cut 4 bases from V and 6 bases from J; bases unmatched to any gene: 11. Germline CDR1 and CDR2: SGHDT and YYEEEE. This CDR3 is CASSETGTGISNSPLHL. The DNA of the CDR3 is TGTGCCAGCAGCGAGACCGGGACAGGGATTAGTAATTCACCCCTCCACCTT.

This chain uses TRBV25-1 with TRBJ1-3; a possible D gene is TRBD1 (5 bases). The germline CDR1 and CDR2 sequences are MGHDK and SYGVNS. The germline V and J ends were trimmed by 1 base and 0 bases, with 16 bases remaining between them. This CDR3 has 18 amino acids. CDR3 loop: CASSESIRGPNSGNTIYF. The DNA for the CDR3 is TGTGCCAGCAGTGAATCCATTCGGGGACCGAACTCTGGAAACACCATATATTTT.

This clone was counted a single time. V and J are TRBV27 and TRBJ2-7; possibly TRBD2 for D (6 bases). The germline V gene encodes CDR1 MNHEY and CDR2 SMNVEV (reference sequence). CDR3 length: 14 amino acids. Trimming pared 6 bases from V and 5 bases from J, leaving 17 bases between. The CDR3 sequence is CASRGGEGNNEQYF. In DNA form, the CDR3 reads TGTGCCAGCAGGGGGGGTGAGGGGAACAACGAGCAGTACTTC.

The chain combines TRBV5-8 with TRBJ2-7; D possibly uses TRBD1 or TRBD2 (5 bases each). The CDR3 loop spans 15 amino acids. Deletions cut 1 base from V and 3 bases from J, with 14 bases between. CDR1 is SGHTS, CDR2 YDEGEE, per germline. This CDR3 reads CASSLTWGYLYEQYF. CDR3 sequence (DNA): TGTGCCAGCAGCTTGACGTGGGGGTATCTCTACGAGCAGTACTTC.

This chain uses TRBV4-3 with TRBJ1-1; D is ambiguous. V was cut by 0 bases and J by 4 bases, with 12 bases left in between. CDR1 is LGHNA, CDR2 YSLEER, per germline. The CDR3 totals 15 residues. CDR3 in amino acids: CASSQDGYGRTEAFF. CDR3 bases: TGCGCCAGCAGCCAAGACGGGTATGGACGCACTGAAGCTTTCTTT.

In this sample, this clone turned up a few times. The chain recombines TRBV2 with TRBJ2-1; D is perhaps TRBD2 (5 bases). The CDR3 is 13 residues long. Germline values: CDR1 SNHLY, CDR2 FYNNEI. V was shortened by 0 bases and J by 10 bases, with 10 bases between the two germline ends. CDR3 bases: TGTGCCAGCAGTGAAGCGGTATTAGCGGAGCAGTTCTTC. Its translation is CASSEAVLAEQFF.

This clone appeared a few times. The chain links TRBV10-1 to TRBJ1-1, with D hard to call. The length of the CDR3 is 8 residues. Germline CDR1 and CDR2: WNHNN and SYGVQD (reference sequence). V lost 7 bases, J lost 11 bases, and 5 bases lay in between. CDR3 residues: CASTRAFF. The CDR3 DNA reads TGCGCCAGCACCAGGGCTTTCTTT.

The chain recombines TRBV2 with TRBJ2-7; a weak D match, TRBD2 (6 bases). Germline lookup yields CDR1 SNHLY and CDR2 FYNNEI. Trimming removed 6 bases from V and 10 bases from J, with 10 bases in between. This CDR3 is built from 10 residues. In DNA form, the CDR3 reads TGTGCCAGCAGACGGGACTTTCAGTACTTC. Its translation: CASRRDFQYF.

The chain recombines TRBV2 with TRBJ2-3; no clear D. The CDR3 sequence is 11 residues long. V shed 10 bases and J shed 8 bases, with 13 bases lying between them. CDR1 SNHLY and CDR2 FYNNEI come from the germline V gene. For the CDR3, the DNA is TGTGCCACCGTCGTTCCACCTACGCAGTATTTT. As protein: CATVVPPTQYF.

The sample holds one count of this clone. The DNA of the CDR3 is TGTGCCAGCAGTGAAAATGGGGGGAGTGAGCTGTTTTTT. It is translated as CASSENGGSELFF. The chain carries TRBV6-1 and TRBJ2-2; a weak D match, TRBD2 (6 bases). Germline CDR1 is MNHNS and CDR2 is SASEGT. The CDR3 sequence is 13 residues long. V lost 2 bases, J lost 11 bases, and 12 bases lay in between.

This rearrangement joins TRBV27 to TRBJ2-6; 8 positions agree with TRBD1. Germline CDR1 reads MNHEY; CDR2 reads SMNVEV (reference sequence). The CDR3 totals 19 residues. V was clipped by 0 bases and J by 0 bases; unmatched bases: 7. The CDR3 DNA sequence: TGTGCCAGCAGTTTATCATCAGGGGGCGGCTACTCTGGGGCCAACGTCCTGACTTTC. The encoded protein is CASSLSSGGGYSGANVLTF. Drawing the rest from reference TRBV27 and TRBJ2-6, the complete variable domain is EAQVTQNPRYLITVTGKKLTVTCSQNMNHEYMSWYRQDPGLGLRQIYYSMNVEVTDKGDVPEGYKVSRKEKRNFPLILESPSPNQTSLYFCASSLSSGGGYSGANVLTFGAGSRLTVL.

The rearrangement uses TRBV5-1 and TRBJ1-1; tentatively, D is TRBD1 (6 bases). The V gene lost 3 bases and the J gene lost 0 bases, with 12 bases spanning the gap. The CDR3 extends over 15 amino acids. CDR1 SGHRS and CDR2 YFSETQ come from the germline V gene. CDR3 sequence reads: CASSYTQGMNTEAFF. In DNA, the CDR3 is TGCGCCAGCAGCTACACGCAGGGGATGAACACTGAAGCTTTCTTT.

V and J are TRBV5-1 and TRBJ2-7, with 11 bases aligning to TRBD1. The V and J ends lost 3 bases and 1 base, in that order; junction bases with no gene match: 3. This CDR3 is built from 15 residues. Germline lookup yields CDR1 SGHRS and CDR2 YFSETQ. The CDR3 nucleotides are TGCGCCAGCAGCTGGGGACAGGGGGTTTCCTACGAGCAGTACTTC. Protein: CASSWGQGVSYEQYF.

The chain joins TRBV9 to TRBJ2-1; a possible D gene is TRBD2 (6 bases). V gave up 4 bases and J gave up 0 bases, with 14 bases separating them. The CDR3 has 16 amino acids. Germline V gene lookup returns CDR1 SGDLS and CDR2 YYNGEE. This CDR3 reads CASSPGGGSSYNEQFF. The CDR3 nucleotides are TGTGCCAGCAGCCCCGGTGGGGGGAGCTCCTACAATGAGCAGTTCTTC.

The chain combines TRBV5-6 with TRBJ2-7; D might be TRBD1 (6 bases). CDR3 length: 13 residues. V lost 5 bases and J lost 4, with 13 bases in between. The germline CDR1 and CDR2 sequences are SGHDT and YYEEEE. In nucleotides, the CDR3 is TGTGCCAGCAGTTCTCCCCAGGGGTACGAGCAGTACTTC. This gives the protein CASSSPQGYEQYF.

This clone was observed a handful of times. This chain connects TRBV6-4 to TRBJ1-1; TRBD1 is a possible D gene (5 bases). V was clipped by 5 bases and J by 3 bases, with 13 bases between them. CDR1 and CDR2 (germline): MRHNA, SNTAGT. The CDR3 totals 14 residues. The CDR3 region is CASSTGDGHTEAFF. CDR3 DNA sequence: TGTGCCAGCAGTACTGGGGACGGCCACACTGAAGCTTTCTTT.

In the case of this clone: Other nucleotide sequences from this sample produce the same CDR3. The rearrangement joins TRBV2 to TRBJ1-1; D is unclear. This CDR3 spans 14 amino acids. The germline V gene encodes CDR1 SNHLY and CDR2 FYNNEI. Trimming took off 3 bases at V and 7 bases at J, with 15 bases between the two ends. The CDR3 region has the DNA TGTGCCAGCAGTGAGGGGTTGGGAGAAAATGAAGCTTTCTTT. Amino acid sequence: CASSEGLGENEAFF.

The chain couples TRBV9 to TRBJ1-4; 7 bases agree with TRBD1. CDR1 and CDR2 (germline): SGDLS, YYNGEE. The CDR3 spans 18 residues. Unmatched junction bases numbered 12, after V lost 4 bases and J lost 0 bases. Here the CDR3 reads CASSPAAGGPPTNEKLFF. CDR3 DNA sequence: TGTGCCAGCAGCCCAGCCGCAGGGGGGCCTCCAACTAATGAAAAACTGTTTTTT.

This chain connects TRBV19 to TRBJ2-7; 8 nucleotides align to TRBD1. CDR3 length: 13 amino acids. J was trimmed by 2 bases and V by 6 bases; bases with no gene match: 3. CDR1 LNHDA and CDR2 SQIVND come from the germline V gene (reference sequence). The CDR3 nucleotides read TGTGCCAGTAGGGGGACAGGAACCTACGAGCAGTACTTC. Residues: CASRGTGTYEQYF.

In DNA form, the CDR3 reads TGTGCCAGCTCAGCTTCGTGGGACATTTACAAACGGGCCAACGTCCTGACTTTC. Encoded protein: CASSASWDIYKRANVLTF. The chain combines TRBV18 with TRBJ2-6, with D possibly TRBD1 on 6 matching bases. The CDR3 has 18 residues. The V and J ends lost 5 bases and 5 bases respectively, with 22 bases between them. In germline, CDR1 is KGHSH, CDR2 LQKENI.